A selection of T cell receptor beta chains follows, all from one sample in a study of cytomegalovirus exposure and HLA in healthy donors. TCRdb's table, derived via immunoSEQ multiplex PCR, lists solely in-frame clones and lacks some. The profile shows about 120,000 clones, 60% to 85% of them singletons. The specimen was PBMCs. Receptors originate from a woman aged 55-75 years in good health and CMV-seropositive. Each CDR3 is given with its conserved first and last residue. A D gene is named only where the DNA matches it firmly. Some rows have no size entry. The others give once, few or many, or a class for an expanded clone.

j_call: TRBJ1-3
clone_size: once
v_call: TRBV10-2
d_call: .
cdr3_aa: CASSEWWLSSGNTIYF
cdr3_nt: TGCGCCAGCAGTGAGTGGTGGCTGTCCTCTGGAAACACCATATATTTT

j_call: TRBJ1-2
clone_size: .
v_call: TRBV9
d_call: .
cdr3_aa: CASSVASGNYGYTF
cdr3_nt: TGTGCCAGCAGCGTAGCTTCGGGTAACTATGGCTACACCTTC

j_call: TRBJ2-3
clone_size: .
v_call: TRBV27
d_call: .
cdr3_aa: CASSFKEGETDTQYF
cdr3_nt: TGTGCCAGCAGTTTCAAGGAGGGCGAGACAGATACGCAGTATTTT

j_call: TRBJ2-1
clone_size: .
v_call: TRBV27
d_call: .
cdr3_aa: CASSPGPYNEQFF
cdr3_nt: TGTGCCAGCAGTCCGGGTCCTTACAATGAGCAGTTCTTC

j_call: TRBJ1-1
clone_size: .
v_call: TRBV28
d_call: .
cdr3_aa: CASSLSVGGTEAFF
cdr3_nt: TGTGCCAGCAGTTTAAGTGTGGGGGGCACTGAAGCTTTCTTT

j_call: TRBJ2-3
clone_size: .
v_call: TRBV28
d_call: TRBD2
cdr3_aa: CASSSGLAGTSTDTQYF
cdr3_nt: TGTGCCAGCAGTTCCGGACTAGCGGGGACTAGCACAGATACGCAGTATTTT

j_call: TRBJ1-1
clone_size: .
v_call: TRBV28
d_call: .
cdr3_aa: CASIEVGRGMNTEAFF
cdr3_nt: TGTGCCAGCATAGAGGTGGGGCGCGGCATGAACACTGAAGCTTTCTTT

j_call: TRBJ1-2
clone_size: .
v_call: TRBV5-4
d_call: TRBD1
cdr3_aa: CASSPGGTGGLYGYTF
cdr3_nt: TGTGCCAGCAGCCCCGGTGGGACAGGGGGCCTCTATGGCTACACCTTC

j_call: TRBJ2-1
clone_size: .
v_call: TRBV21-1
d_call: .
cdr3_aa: CASSKASGESYNEQFF
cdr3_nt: TGTGCCAGCAGCAAAGCTTCAGGGGAATCCTACAATGAGCAGTTCTTC

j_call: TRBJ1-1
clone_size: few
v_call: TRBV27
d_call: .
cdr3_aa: CASSHSGVSEAFF
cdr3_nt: TGTGCCAGCAGTCACTCAGGGGTATCTGAAGCTTTCTTT

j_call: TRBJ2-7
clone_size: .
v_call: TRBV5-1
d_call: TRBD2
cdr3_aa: CASSQAGLAGYEQYF
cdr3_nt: TGCGCCAGCAGCCAAGCGGGACTAGCTGGCTACGAGCAGTACTTC

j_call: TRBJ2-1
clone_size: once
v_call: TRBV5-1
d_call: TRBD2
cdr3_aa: CASSVPLAGAHNEQFF
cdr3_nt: TGCGCCAGCAGCGTACCACTAGCGGGAGCCCACAATGAGCAGTTCTTC

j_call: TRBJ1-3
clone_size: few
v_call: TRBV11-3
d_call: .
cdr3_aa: CASTPQPATYHSGNTIYF
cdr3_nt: TGTGCCAGCACCCCACAGCCGGCAACTTATCACTCTGGAAACACCATATATTTT

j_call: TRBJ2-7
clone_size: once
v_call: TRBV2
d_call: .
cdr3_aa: CASSVREQYF
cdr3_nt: TGTGCCAGCAGTGTTCGCGAGCAGTACTTC

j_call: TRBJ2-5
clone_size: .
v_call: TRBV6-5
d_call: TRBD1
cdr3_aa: CASSYNYRGETQYF
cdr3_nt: TGTGCCAGCAGTTACAATTACAGGGGAGAGACCCAGTACTTC

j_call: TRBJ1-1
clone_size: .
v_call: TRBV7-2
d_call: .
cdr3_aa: CASSSYRDTEAFF
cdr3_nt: TGTGCCAGCAGCTCCTACAGGGACACTGAAGCTTTCTTT

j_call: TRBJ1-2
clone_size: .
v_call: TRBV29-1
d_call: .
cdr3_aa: CSVAETTRANYGYTF
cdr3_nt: TGCAGCGTTGCCGAGACGACACGAGCTAACTATGGCTACACCTTC

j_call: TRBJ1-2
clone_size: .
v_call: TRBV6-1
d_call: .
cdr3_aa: CASNRQDGYTF
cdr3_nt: TGTGCCAGCAATAGACAGGATGGCTACACCTTC

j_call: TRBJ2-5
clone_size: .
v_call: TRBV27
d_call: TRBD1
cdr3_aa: CASSLYGRGLSETQYF
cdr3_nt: TGTGCCAGCAGTTTATACGGCAGGGGGCTGTCGGAGACCCAGTACTTC

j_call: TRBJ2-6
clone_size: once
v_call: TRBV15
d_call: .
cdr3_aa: CATSSSRANVLTF
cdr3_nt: TGTGCCACCAGCAGCAGTAGGGCCAACGTCCTGACTTTC

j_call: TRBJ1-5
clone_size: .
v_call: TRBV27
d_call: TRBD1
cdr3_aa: CASSFPRDSRNQPQHF
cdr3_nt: TGTGCCAGCAGCTTCCCCAGGGACAGCCGCAATCAGCCCCAGCATTTT

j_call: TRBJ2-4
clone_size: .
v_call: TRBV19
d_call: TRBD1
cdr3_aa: CASSSTGGAKNIQYF
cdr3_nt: TGTGCCAGTAGTAGTACAGGGGGAGCCAAAAACATTCAGTACTTC

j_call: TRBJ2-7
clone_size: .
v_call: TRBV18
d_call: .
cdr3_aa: CASSLPNRAYEQYF
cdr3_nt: TGTGCCAGCTCACTCCCTAACAGGGCCTACGAGCAGTACTTC

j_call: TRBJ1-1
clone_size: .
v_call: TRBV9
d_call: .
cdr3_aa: CASSVVGGEGHTEAFF
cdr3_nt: TGTGCCAGCAGCGTAGTGGGGGGTGAGGGACACACTGAAGCTTTCTTT

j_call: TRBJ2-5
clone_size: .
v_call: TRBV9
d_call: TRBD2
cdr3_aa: CASSLRSGSGTQYF
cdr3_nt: TGTGCCAGCAGTCTCCGTAGCGGGAGCGGGACCCAGTACTTC

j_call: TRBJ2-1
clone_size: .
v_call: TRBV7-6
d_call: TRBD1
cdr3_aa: CASSPNPGQEAYNEQFF
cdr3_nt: TGTGCCAGCAGCCCGAACCCGGGACAGGAAGCCTACAATGAGCAGTTCTTC

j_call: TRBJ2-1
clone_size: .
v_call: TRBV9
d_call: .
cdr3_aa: CASSVGAFNEQFF
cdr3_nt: TGTGCCAGCAGCGTAGGGGCATTCAATGAGCAGTTCTTC

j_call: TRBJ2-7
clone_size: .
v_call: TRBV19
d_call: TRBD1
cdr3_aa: CASRLKRDSPYEQYF
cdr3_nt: TGTGCCAGCAGACTAAAACGGGACAGCCCCTACGAGCAGTACTTC

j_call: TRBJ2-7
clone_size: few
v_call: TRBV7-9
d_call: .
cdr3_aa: CASSLAQGGWEQYF
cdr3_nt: TGTGCCAGCAGCTTGGCTCAGGGAGGATGGGAGCAGTACTTC

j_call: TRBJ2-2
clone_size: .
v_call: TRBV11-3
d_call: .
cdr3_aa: CASSPGQNTGELFF
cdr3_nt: TGTGCCAGCAGCCCGGGACAGAACACCGGGGAGCTGTTTTTT

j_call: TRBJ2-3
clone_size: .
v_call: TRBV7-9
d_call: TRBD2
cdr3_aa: CASSLFFPGGDTQYF
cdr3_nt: TGTGCCAGCAGCTTATTTTTTCCGGGAGGTGATACGCAGTATTTT

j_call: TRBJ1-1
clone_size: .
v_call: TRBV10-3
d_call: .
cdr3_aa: CAISAMLMNTEAFF
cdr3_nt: TGTGCCATCAGTGCTATGCTAATGAACACTGAAGCTTTCTTT

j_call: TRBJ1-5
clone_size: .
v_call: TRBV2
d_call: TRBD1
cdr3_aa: CASQDRGSGQPQHF
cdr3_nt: TGTGCCAGCCAGGACAGGGGAAGTGGGCAGCCCCAGCATTTT

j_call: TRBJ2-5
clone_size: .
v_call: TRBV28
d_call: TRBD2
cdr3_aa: CASSFPLAGGRETQYF
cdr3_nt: TGTGCCAGCAGTTTTCCCCTAGCGGGAGGAAGGGAGACCCAGTACTTC

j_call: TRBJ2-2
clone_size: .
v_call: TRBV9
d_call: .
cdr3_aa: CASTKRPGFGELFF
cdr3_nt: TGTGCCAGTACTAAGAGACCGGGGTTCGGGGAGCTGTTTTTT

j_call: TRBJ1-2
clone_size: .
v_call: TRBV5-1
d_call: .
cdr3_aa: CASSLSQNYGYTF
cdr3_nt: TGCGCCAGCAGCTTGAGTCAGAACTATGGCTACACCTTC

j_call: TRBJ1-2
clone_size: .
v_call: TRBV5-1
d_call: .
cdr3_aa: CASSLEGSGYTF
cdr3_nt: TGCGCCAGCAGCTTAGAGGGTTCTGGCTACACCTTC

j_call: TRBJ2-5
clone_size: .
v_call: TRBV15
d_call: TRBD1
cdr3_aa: CATSRGSRGQMETQYF
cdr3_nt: TGTGCCACCAGCAGAGGCTCAAGGGGGCAGATGGAGACCCAGTACTTC

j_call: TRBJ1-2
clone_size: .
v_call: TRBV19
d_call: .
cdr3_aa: CASSIQGYGGYTF
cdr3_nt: TGTGCCAGTAGTATACAGGGTTATGGCGGCTACACCTTC

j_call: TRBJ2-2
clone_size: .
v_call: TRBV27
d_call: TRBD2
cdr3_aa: CASSISGLTNTGELFF
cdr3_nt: TGTGCCAGCAGTATTAGCGGGCTGACGAACACCGGGGAGCTGTTTTTT

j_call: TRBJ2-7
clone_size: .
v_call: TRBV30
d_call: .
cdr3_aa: CAWSPQGGEQYF
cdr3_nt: TGTGCCTGGAGTCCCCAGGGGGGCGAGCAGTACTTC

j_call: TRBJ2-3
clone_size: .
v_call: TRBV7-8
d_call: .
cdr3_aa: CASSLVDIPDTQYF
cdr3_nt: TGTGCCAGCAGCTTAGTGGACATCCCAGATACGCAGTATTTT

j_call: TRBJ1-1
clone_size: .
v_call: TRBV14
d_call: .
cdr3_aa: CASSLDRFTEAFF
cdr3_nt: TGTGCCAGCAGCCTAGACCGTTTCACTGAAGCTTTCTTT

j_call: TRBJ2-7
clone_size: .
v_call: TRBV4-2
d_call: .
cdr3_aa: CASSPRLIGSNPTIEQYF
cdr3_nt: TGTGCCAGCAGCCCCCGGCTAATCGGGTCCAATCCTACTATCGAGCAGTACTTC

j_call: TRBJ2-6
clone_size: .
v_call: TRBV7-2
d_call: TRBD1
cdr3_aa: CASSSTGALSGANVLTF
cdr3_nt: TGTGCCAGCAGCTCGACAGGGGCCCTCTCGGGGGCCAACGTCCTGACTTTC

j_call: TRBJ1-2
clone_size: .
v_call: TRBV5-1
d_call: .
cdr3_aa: CASSLESPNYGYTF
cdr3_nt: TGCGCCAGCAGCTTGGAATCCCCGAACTATGGCTACACCTTC

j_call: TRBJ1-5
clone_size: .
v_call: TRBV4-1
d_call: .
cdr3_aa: CASSQDVGEYQPQHF
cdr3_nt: TGCGCCAGCAGCCAAGATGTCGGGGAGTATCAGCCCCAGCATTTT

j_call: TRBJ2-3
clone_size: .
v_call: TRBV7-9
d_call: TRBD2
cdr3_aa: CASSLGAGRADTQYF
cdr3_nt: TGTGCCAGCAGCTTAGGGGCGGGGAGGGCAGATACGCAGTATTTT

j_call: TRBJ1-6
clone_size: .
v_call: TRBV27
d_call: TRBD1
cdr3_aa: CASSFLPTGQGGSPLHF
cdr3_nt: TGTGCCAGCAGTTTCCTACCGACGGGCCAGGGGGGTTCACCCCTCCACTTT

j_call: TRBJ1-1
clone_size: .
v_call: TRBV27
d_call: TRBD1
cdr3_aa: CASSSRQGQNTEAFF
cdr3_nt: TGTGCCAGCAGTTCACGACAGGGACAGAACACTGAAGCTTTCTTT

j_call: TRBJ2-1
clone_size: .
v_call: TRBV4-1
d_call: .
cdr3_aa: CASSQDPGGSYNEQFF
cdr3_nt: TGCGCCAGCAGCCAAGATCCAGGTGGCTCCTACAATGAGCAGTTCTTC

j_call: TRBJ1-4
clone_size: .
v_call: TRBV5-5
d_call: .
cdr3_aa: CASSLISGQGNEKLFF
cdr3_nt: TGTGCCAGCAGCTTGATATCCGGCCAGGGTAATGAAAAACTGTTTTTT

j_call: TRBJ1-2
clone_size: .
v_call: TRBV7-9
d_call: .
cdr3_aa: CASSSQGNYGYTF
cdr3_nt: TGTGCCAGCAGCTCTCAGGGGAACTATGGCTACACCTTC

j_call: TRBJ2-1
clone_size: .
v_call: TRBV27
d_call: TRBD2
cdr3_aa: CASSLLTLAGGPYNEQFF
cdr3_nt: TGTGCCAGCAGTCTCCTTACCCTAGCGGGAGGGCCGTATAATGAGCAGTTCTTC

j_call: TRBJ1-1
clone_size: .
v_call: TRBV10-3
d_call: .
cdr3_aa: CAISENLRNTEAFF
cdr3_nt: TGTGCCATCAGTGAGAACTTGCGGAACACTGAAGCTTTCTTT

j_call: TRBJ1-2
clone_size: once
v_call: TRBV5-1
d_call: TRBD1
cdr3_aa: CASSLGQVNYGYTF
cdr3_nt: TGCGCCAGCAGCTTAGGACAGGTTAACTATGGCTACACCTTC

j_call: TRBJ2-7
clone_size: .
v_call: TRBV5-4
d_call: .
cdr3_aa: CASSLGGTGGGTYEQYF
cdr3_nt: TGTGCCAGCAGCTTGGGGGGAACCGGAGGGGGCACCTACGAGCAGTACTTC